This TCR beta chain was sequenced in a study of T cell changes during pregnancy in multiple sclerosis. V dropped 8 bases and J dropped 2; count of bases not matched to a gene: 6. The CDR3 is made up of 14 amino acids. Germline V gene lookup returns CDR1 KGHSH and CDR2 LQKENI. The table came from immunoSEQ multiplex PCR; TCRdb's copy has only in-frame clones and leaves some out. The sample carries around 56,000 clones, approximately 90% recorded once. J is TRBJ1-3 and V is TRBV18, with 7 bases matching TRBD1. The sequencing used CD4+ T cells from peripheral blood mononuclear cells, collected in the first trimester of pregnancy. The receptor was isolated from a female donor with multiple sclerosis, enrolled in a pregnancy study. The chain's CDR3 is CASTTGTAGNTIYF. Written as DNA, the CDR3 is TGTGCCAGCACAACCGGGACAGCTGGAAACACCATATATTTT.